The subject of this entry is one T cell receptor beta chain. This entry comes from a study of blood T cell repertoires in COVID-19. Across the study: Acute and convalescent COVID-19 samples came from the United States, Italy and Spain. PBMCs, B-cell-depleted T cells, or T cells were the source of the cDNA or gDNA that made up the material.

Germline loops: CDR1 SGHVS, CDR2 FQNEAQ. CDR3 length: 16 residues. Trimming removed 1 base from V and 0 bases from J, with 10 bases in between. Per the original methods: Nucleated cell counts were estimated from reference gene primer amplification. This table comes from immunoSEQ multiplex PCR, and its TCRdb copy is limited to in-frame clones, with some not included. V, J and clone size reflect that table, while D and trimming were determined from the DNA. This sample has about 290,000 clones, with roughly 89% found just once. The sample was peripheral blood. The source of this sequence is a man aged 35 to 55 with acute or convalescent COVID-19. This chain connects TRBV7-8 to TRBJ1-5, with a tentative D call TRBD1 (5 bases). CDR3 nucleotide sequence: TGTGCCAGCAGCTTAGAAGACAGACATAGCAATCAGCCCCAGCATTTT. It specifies CASSLEDRHSNQPQHF.